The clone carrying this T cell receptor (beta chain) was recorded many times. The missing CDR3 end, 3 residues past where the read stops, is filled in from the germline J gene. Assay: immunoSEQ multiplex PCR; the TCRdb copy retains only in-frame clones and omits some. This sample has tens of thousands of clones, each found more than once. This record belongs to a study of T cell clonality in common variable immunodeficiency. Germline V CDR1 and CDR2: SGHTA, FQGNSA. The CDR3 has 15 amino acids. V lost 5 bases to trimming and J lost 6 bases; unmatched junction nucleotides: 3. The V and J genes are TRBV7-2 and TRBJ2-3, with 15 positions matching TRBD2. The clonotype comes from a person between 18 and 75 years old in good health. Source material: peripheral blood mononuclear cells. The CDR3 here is CASSQGLAGGDTQYF. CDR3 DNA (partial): TGTGCCAGCAGCCAAGGACTAGCGGGGGGGGATACG.